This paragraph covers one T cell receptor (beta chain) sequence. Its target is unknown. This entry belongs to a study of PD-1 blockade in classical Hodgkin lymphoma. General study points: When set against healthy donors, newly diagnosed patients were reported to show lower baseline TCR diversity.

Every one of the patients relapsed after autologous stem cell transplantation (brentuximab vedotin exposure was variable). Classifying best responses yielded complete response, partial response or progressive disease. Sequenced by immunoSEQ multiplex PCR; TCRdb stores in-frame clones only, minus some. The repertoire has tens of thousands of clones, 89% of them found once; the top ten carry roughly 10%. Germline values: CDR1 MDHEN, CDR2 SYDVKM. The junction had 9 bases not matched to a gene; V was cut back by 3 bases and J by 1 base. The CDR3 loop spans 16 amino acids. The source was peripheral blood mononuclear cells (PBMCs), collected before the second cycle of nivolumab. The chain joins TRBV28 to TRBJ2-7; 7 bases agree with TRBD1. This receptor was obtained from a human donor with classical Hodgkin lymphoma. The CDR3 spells CASSFRHGTASYEQYF. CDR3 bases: TGTGCCAGCAGTTTTCGTCACGGGACAGCGTCCTACGAGCAGTACTTC. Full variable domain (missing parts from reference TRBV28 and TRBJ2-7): DVKVTQSSRYLVKRTGEKVFLECVQDMDHENMFWYRQDPGLGLRLIYFSYDVKMKEKGDIPEGYSVSREKKERFSLILESASTNQTSMYLCASSFRHGTASYEQYFGPGTRLTVT.